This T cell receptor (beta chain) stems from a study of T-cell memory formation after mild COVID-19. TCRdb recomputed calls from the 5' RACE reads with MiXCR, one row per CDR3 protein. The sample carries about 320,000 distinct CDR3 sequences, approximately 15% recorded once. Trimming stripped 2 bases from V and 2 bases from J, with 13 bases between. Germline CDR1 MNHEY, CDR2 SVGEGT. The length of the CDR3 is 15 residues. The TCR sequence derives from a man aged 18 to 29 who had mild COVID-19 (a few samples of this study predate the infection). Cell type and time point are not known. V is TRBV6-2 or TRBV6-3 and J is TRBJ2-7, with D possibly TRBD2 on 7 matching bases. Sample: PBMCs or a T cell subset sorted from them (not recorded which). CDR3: CASSYLAGAAYEQYF. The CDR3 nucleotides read TGTGCCAGCAGTTACCTGGCGGGGGCGGCCTACGAGCAGTACTTC.